What follows is one TCR beta chain and its context. Its specificity is not known. The read ends 3 residues before the CDR3 terminus; that terminus is restored from the germline J gene. These data come from a study of T cells in women clearing cervical HPV infection. Study in general: For cases, blood was sampled a median approximately 150 days after lesion detection, interquartile range roughly 80 to 200 days.

J was trimmed by 5 bases and V by 4 bases; bases with no gene match: 2. The CDR3 runs to 13 residues. The germline gives CDR1 WSHSY, CDR2 SAAADI. All participants had a single incident cervical HPV16 infection, and prevalent HPV16 infections were excluded. Dot-blot hybridization genotyped cervical HPV amplified with MY09/MY11 PCR. TCRdb keeps only in-frame clones here, not all; method: immunoSEQ multiplex PCR. Its table lists fewer than 35,000 clones. Study-level findings and limits: TRBV6-7 relative abundance averaged 0.11% in cases and roughly 0.17% in controls.

The sequenced material came from blood buffy coat. V usage is TRBV10-2 and J usage is TRBJ2-5; TRBD1 agrees at 9 bases. The TCR originated in a woman aged 18-69 years with a cervical HPV16 infection that either progressed to CIN3+ or cleared (not recorded which). CDR3 DNA (partial): TGCGCCAGCAGTGGGACAGGGGACGAGACC. The encoded protein is CASSGTGDET. The CDR3 in its entirety is CASSGTGDETQYF.